Listed here is a single T cell receptor (beta chain). Only in-frame clones appear in the TCRdb table, and some are missing; sequencing was by immunoSEQ multiplex PCR. This table holds 40,000 to 55,000 clones, 70% to 90% found once. This sample is part of a study of T cell responses to AZD1222 COVID-19 vaccine. The CDR3 consists of 15 residues. The germline CDR1 and CDR2 sequences are SGDLS and YYNGEE. The J segment lost 3 bases and the V segment lost 4 bases, leaving 10 bases of the junction unmatched. The sequences come from peripheral blood, collected 28 days after the second AZD1222 dose. J is TRBJ2-7 and V is TRBV9, with 7 bases lining up with TRBD2. The sequence was collected from an adult who received the AZD1222 COVID-19 vaccine. The DNA for the CDR3 is TGTGCCAGCAGCAAAGACGCCGCGGGAGTCTACGAGCAGTACTTC. This encodes CASSKDAAGVYEQYF.